Following are 18 T cell receptor beta chains from one sample sequenced in a study of T cell repertoires in cytomegalovirus infection. TCRdb processed the reads anew with MiXCR; each CDR3 protein has one entry. The sample holds fewer than 850,000 distinct CDR3 sequences; about 27% are singletons and the top ten take roughly 14%. These receptors have no identified antigens. Sequencing used cultured CD8+ T cells from PBMCs, obtained from culture after CMV antigen stimulation. The receptors here all came from a human donor in good health (CMV status not recorded). Some clones in this sample may be carry-over from other donors' samples.

This chain connects TRBV25-1 to TRBJ2-7; 7 bases align to TRBD2. V dropped 6 bases and J dropped 4; count of bases not matched to a gene: 9. The CDR3 covers 14 residues. Germline lookup yields CDR1 MGHDK and CDR2 SYGVNS. The chain's CDR3 is CASRLGTGGYEQYF. The CDR3 region has the DNA TGTGCCAGCAGGCTAGGGACCGGGGGGTACGAGCAGTACTTC.

This chain joins TRBV5-6 and TRBJ2-3; 7 bases line up with TRBD2. CDR1 and CDR2 from the germline V gene are SGHDT and YYEEEE. CDR3 length equals 15 residues. With 1 base clipped from V and 3 bases from J, the junction kept 5 bases outside the gene matches. In nucleotides, the CDR3 is TGTGCCAGCAGCTTGAGGAGCGGGGAAACAGATACGCAGTATTTT. Encoded protein: CASSLRSGETDTQYF. Looking up the rest from reference TRBV5-6 and TRBJ2-3 gives the full variable domain: DAGVTQSPTHLIKTRGQQVTLRCSPKSGHDTVSWYQQALGQGPQFIFQYYEEEERQRGNFPDRFSGHQFPNYSSELNVNALLLGDSALYLCASSLRSGETDTQYFGPGTRLTVL.

This clonotype was seen a handful of times. The chain has TRBV2 and TRBJ2-7; unclear D gene. The CDR3 spans 15 residues. Trimming shortened V by 1 base and J by 3 bases, and 13 bases separated the two germline ends. Germline loops: CDR1 SNHLY, CDR2 FYNNEI. The CDR3 loop reads CASSEENGPNYEQYF. In DNA, the CDR3 is TGTGCCAGCAGTGAAGAAAACGGTCCAAACTACGAGCAGTACTTC.

This clonotype was counted ten times or more. This chain joins TRBV7-2 and TRBJ2-7; D is perhaps TRBD1 or TRBD2 (5 bases each). This CDR3 is built from 14 residues. Trimming took 2 bases from V and 7 from J, leaving 15 bases between them. Germline V CDR1 and CDR2: SGHTA, FQGNSA. The CDR3 here is CASSLSPGWGEQYF. In nucleotides, the CDR3 is TGTGCCAGCAGCTTAAGCCCGGGTTGGGGGGAGCAGTACTTC.

This clonotype was counted a few times. The chain combines TRBV7-8 with TRBJ1-1, with a tentative D call TRBD1 (5 bases). This CDR3 region has 15 residues. Germline lookup yields CDR1 SGHVS and CDR2 FQNEAQ. V was clipped by 1 base and J by 3 bases, with 12 bases between them. CDR3 nucleotide sequence: TGTGCCAGCAGCTTAGTTCCGGGACCGTACACTGAAGCTTTCTTT. Translation: CASSLVPGPYTEAFF.

This clonotype turned up a few times. The chain joins TRBV6-5 to TRBJ2-4; D possibly corresponds to TRBD2 (7 bases). This CDR3 has 14 amino acids. Germline CDR1 and CDR2: MNHEY and SVGAGI. V lost 6 bases and J lost 7, with 16 bases in between. The CDR3 here is CASSPYEGGNIQYF. The DNA of the CDR3 is TGTGCCAGCAGCCCCTATGAGGGGGGGAACATTCAGTACTTC.

The CDR3 reads CASSLARSVVNTEAFF. CDR3 sequence (DNA): TGTGCCAGCAGCTTAGCGAGATCGGTAGTAAACACTGAAGCTTTCTTT. The gene calls are TRBV11-1 and TRBJ1-1; D is ambiguous. Germline V CDR1 and CDR2: SGHAT, FQDESV (reference sequence). The CDR3 consists of 16 residues. V lost 0 bases, J lost 2 bases, and 13 bases lay in between.

This clonotype was seen ten or more times. The chain links TRBV7-9 to TRBJ2-3; possible D gene TRBD2, 6 bases. This CDR3 is 15 amino acids long. In germline, CDR1 is SEHNR, CDR2 FQNEAQ (reference sequence). Deletions cut 4 bases from V and 4 bases from J, with 15 bases between. The CDR3 bases are TGTGCCAGCAGCTCCCCGGAGAGGGAGGCAGATACGCAGTATTTT. Residues: CASSSPEREADTQYF.

As for this clonotype: Mismatch with germline at one junction end may stem from a read error. CDR3 sequence reads: CASSEAVQGGIF. Written as DNA, the CDR3 is TGTGCCAGCAGTGAAGCGGTACAGGGGGGGATCTTC. The rearrangement links TRBV6-1 to TRBJ2-1; possible D gene TRBD1, 8 bases. This CDR3 spans 12 amino acids. Germline V gene sequence: CDR1 MNHNS, CDR2 SASEGT.

The sample holds many counts of this clonotype. This rearrangement joins TRBV7-8 to TRBJ2-7; a weak D match, TRBD2 (5 bases). From germline, CDR1 is SGHVS and CDR2 FQNEAQ. Trimming removed 4 bases from V and 0 bases from J, with 10 bases in between. The CDR3 runs to 14 residues. The CDR3 DNA is TGTGCCAGCAGCTCCTTAGGGAGCTCCTACGAGCAGTACTTC. This translates into CASSSLGSSYEQYF.

The chain carries TRBV6-5 and TRBJ1-2; 9 bases match TRBD1. J gave up 2 bases and V 0 bases, and 7 bases lay outside the gene matches. This CDR3 is built from 17 residues. The germline gives CDR1 MNHEY, CDR2 SVGAGI. The CDR3 is CASSYSLVGQGNYGYTF. The CDR3, as DNA: TGTGCCAGCAGTTACTCGCTGGTAGGACAGGGGAACTATGGCTACACCTTC.

The V and J genes are TRBV7-6 and TRBJ2-2, with D perhaps matching TRBD1 or TRBD2 (5 bases each). With 5 bases removed from V and 8 bases from J, the gap between germline ends came to 12 bases. The CDR3 totals 13 residues. The V gene's germline CDR1 is SGHVS and CDR2 FNYEAQ. The CDR3 loop is CASSAAGTGELFF. Written as DNA, the CDR3 is TGTGCCAGCAGCGCCGCTGGGACGGGGGAGCTGTTTTTT.

The chain has TRBV20-1 and TRBJ2-7, with D perhaps matching TRBD1 (6 bases). The V gene lost 4 bases and the J gene lost 2 bases, with 12 bases spanning the gap. This CDR3 is 13 amino acids long. Germline V gene sequence: CDR1 DFQATT, CDR2 SNEGSKA (reference sequence). CDR3 region: CSAIATGPYEQYV. As DNA, the CDR3 is TGCAGTGCTATCGCGACAGGACCCTACGAGCAGTACGTC.

The J gene is TRBJ2-6, the V gene TRBV6-5; TRBD2 might be the D (7 bases). The CDR3 length is 20 residues. The germline V gene has CDR1 MNHEY and CDR2 SVGAGI. Trimming cost V 6 bases and J 0 bases, with 24 bases left between them. The CDR3 here is CASRLSGGGAPPSGANVLTF. The CDR3 DNA sequence: TGTGCCAGCAGATTATCAGGCGGGGGCGCCCCCCCCTCTGGGGCCAACGTCCTGACTTTC.

The chain carries TRBV7-9 and TRBJ2-1; tentative D call: TRBD2 (5 bases). Between the trimmed V and J ends, which lost 5 bases and 0 bases, there was a span of 17 bases. The CDR3 is made up of 17 amino acids. Germline-derived CDR1 and CDR2 are SEHNR and FQNEAQ (reference sequence). The CDR3 here is CASSPLGRGSSYNEQFF. The CDR3 DNA reads as TGTGCCAGCAGCCCCTTGGGTCGGGGAAGCTCCTACAATGAGCAGTTCTTC.

The CDR3 here is CASCKVGNQPQHF. As DNA, the CDR3 is TGTGCCAGCTGCAAGGTGGGCAATCAGCCCCAGCATTTT. The rearrangement joins TRBV27 to TRBJ1-5; D not resolved. The V gene's germline CDR1 is MNHEY and CDR2 SMNVEV (reference sequence). Trimming took off 8 bases at V and 2 bases at J, with 10 bases between the two ends. CDR3 length equals 13 residues.

This sequence joins TRBV6-6 and TRBJ2-7, with TRBD2 matching 9 bases. The CDR3 runs 15 residues. With V trimmed by 5 bases and J by 3 bases, 8 bases remained unmatched. Germline-derived CDR1 and CDR2 are MNHNY and SVGAGI (reference sequence). CDR3 sequence (DNA): TGTGCCAGCAGTAGTCTAGCGGGGTCAGACTACGAGCAGTACTTC. This gives the protein CASSSLAGSDYEQYF.

In this sample, this clonotype turned up a few times. The rearrangement uses TRBV7-6 and TRBJ2-2, with D uncertain. From germline, CDR1 is SGHVS and CDR2 FNYEAQ. Trimming took 4 bases from V and 7 from J, leaving 10 bases between them. The CDR3 is made up of 13 amino acids. The CDR3 bases are TGTGCCAGCAGCTCGACGGCGCGCGGGGAGCTGTTTTTT. Amino acid sequence: CASSSTARGELFF.